This T cell receptor beta chain was observed in a study of CD8 T cells in ankylosing spondylitis. Study-wide points: Among TCR beta sequences, a motif of under ten highly homologous variants appeared characteristic of ankylosing spondylitis blood. Clones linked to disease were reported to show significant enrichment in matched ankylosing spondylitis synovial fluid.

CDR3 size: 13 residues. The V end lost 6 bases, the J end lost 0 bases, and 9 bases lay between the germline ends. In germline, CDR1 is DFQATT, CDR2 SNEGSKA (reference sequence). TCRdb re-called the 5' RACE reads with MiXCR, one entry per CDR3 protein. Of more than 100,000 distinct CDR3 sequences in the sample, 11% were seen once. This clonotype was observed at least ten times. Its antigen is currently unknown. The sequenced material came from blood, either unsorted or a sorted T cell fraction (not recorded which). This TCR derives from a female donor with ankylosing spondylitis or in good health (not recorded which). The genes are TRBV20-1 and TRBJ2-1; D remains unclear. The CDR3 sequence is CSARLYSYNEQFF. In nucleotides, the CDR3 is TGCAGTGCCCGGCTGTACTCCTACAATGAGCAGTTCTTC.